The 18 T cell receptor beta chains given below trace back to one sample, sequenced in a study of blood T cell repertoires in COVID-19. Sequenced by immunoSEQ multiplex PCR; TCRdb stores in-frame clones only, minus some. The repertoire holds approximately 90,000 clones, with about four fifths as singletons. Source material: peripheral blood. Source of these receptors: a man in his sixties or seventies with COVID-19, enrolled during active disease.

CDR3 protein: CASSYSPVMSYNEQFF. CDR3 nucleotide sequence: TGTGCCAGCAGTTACTCGCCGGTTATGTCGTACAATGAGCAGTTCTTC. The chain has TRBV6-2 or TRBV6-3 and TRBJ2-1; D not resolved. CDR3 size: 16 residues. Trimming stripped 0 bases from V and 4 bases from J, with 13 bases between. Germline-derived CDR1 and CDR2 are MNHEY and SVGEGT.

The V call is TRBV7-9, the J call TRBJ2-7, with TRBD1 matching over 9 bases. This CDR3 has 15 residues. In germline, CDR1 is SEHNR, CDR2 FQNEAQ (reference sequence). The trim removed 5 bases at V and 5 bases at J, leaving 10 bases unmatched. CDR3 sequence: CASSRTGTGTNEQYF. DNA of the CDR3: TGTGCCAGCAGCAGAACCGGGACAGGGACTAACGAGCAGTACTTC.

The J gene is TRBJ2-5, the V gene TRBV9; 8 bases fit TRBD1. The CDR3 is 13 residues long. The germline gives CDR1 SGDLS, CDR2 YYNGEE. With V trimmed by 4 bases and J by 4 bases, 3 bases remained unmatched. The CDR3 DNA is TGTGCCAGCAGCTTACAGGGGGGAGAGACCCAGTACTTC. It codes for CASSLQGGETQYF.

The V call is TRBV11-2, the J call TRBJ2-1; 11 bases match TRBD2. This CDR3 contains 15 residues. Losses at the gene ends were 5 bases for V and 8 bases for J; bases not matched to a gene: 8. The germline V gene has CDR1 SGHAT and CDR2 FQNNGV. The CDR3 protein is CASSPTSGATHEQFF. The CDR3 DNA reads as TGTGCCAGCAGCCCGACTAGCGGGGCTACCCATGAGCAGTTCTTC.

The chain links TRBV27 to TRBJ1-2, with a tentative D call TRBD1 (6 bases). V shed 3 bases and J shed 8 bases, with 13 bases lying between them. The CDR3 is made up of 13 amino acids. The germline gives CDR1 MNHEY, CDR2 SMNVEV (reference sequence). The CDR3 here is CASSFDRTGGYTF. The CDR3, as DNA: TGTGCCAGCAGTTTTGACAGGACCGGCGGCTACACCTTC.

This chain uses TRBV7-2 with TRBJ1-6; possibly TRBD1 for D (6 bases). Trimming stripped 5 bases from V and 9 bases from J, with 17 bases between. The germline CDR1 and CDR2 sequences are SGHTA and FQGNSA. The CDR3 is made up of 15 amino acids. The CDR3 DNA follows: TGTGCCAGCAGCCCAACACCAGGGGTCGGTTCACCCCTCCACTTT. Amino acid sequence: CASSPTPGVGSPLHF.

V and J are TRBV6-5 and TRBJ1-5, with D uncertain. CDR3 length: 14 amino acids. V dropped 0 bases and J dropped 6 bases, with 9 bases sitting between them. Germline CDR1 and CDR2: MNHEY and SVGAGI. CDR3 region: CASSYSRGGQPQHF. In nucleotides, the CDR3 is TGTGCCAGCAGTTACTCGCGGGGAGGTCAGCCCCAGCATTTT.

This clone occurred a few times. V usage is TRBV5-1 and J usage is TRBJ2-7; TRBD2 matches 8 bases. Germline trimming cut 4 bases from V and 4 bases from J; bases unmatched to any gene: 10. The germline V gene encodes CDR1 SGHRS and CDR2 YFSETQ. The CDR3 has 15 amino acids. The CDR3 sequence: CASSVGLGGSYEQYF. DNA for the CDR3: TGCGCCAGCAGCGTGGGACTAGGAGGCAGTTACGAGCAGTACTTC.

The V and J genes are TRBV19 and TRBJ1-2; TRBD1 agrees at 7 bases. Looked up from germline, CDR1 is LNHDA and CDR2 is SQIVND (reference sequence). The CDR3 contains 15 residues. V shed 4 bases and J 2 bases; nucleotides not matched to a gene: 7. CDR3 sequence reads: CASSTSGTANYGYTF. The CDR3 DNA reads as TGTGCCAGTAGTACTTCCGGGACAGCCAACTATGGCTACACCTTC.

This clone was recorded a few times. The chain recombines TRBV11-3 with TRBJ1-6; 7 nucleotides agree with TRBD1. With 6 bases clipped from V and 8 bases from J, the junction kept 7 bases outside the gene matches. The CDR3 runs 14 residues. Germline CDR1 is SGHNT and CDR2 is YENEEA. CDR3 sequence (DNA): TGTGCCAGCAGAATTACAGGGGAGCATTCACCCCTCCACTTT. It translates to CASRITGEHSPLHF.

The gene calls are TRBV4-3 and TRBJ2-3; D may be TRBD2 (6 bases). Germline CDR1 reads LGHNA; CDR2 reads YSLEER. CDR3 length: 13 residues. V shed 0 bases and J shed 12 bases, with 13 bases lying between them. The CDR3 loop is CASSQDRREPQYF. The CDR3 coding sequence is TGCGCCAGCAGCCAAGATCGACGGGAGCCCCAGTATTTT.

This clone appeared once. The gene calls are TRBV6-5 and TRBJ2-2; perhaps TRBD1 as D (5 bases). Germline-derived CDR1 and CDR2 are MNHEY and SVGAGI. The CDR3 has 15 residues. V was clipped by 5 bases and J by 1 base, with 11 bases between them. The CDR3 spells CASSKQGWNTGELFF. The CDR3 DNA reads TGTGCCAGCAGTAAGCAGGGTTGGAACACCGGGGAGCTGTTTTTT.

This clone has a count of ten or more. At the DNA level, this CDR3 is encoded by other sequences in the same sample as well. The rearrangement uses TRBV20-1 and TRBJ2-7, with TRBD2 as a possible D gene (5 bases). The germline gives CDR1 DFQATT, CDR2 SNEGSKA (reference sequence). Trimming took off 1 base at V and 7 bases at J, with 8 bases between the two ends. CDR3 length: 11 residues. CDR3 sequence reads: CSARAGFEQYF. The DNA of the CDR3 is TGCAGTGCTAGAGCGGGGTTTGAGCAGTACTTC.

Here the CDR3 DNA reads TGTGCCAGCAGATTCTCTAACTCCGGTGAGCAGTTCTTC. This codes for CASRFSNSGEQFF. J is TRBJ2-1 and V is TRBV6-5; D unresolved. CDR1 MNHEY and CDR2 SVGAGI come from the germline V gene. V gave up 6 bases and J gave up 9 bases, with 15 bases separating them. The CDR3 has 13 residues.

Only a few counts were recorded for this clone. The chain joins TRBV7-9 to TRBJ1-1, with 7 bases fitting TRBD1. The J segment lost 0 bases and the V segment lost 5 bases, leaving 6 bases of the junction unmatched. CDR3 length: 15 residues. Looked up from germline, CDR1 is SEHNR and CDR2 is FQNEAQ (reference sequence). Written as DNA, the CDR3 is TGTGCCAGCAGCGCACAGGGGATGTTGAACACTGAAGCTTTCTTT. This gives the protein CASSAQGMLNTEAFF.

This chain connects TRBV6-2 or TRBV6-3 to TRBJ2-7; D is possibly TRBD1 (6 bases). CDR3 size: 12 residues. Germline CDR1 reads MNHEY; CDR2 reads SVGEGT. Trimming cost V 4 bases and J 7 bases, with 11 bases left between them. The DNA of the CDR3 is TGTGCCAGCAGTTCTAAGGGGGAGGAGCAGTACTTC. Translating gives CASSSKGEEQYF.

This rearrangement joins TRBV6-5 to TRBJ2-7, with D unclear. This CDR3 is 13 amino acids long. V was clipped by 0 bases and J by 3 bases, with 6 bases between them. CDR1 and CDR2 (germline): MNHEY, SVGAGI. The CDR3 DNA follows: TGTGCCAGCAGTTACTCCCGTCTCTACGAGCAGTACTTC. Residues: CASSYSRLYEQYF.

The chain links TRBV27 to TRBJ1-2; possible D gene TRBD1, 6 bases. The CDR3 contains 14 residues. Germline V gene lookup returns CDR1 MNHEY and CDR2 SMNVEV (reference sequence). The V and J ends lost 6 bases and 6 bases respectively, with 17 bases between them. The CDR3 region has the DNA TGTGCCAGCAGCAGTCATACAGGGTCCAATGGCTACACCTTC. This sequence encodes CASSSHTGSNGYTF.